These 25 T cell receptor beta chains share one sample of origin, sequenced in a study of fetal regulatory T cell absence and autoimmunity (dated by TCRdb to 2016 to 2017). Library method: the immunoSEQ multiplex PCR assay. Here the immuneACCESS table is served through TCRdb, limited to in-frame sequences with V and J called. Missing clones are a known gap in these copies; in checked studies unresolved V genes cover under half, and the rest lacks a known reason. This sample lists just over 45,000 clones; roughly 80% were detected once. 0.41% of the sample belongs to the ten largest clones. Sequences were obtained from cord blood. The receptors were gathered from a newborn boy with IPEX syndrome.

The chain recombines TRBV5-4 with TRBJ2-3; 13 nucleotides line up with TRBD2. Trimming cost V 4 bases and J 7 bases; bases outside gene matches: 9. This CDR3 spans 16 amino acids. Germline CDR1 reads SGHNT; CDR2 reads YYREEE (reference sequence). In DNA form, the CDR3 reads TGTGCCAGCAGCCCCGAGCGGACTAGCGGGGGTAATACGCAGTATTTT. Amino acid sequence: CASSPERTSGGNTQYF.

Only a few counts were recorded for this clone. The chain combines TRBV2 with TRBJ1-3, with D uncertain. There are 11 residues in the CDR3. The germline CDR1 and CDR2 sequences are SNHLY and FYNNEI. The V end was cut by 4 bases, the J end by 4 bases, with 2 bases between. CDR3 nucleotides: TGTGCCAGCAGTGGGGGAAACACCATATATTTT. Translated, it gives CASSGGNTIYF.

The V call is TRBV2, the J call TRBJ1-4; D gene unclear. The germline CDR1 and CDR2 sequences are SNHLY and FYNNEI. CDR3 length: 10 amino acids. The V and J ends lost 6 bases and 9 bases respectively, with 5 bases between them. The DNA for the CDR3 is TGTGCCAGCAGGAATAAAAAACTGTTTTTT. This codes for CASRNKKLFF.

The chain joins TRBV18 to TRBJ2-7, with D possibly TRBD2 on 5 matching bases. V was trimmed by 3 bases and J by 1 base, leaving 10 bases between them. Looked up from germline, CDR1 is KGHSH and CDR2 is LQKENI. The CDR3 contains 14 residues. CDR3 sequence reads: CASSPVQRSYEQYF. For the CDR3, the DNA is TGTGCCAGCTCACCGGTCCAGCGGTCCTACGAGCAGTACTTC. The full variable domain, its missing parts supplied by reference TRBV18 and TRBJ2-7, is NAGVMQNPRHLVRRRGQEARLRCSPMKGHSHVYWYRQLPEEGLKFMVYLQKENIIDESGMPKERFSAEFPKEGPSILRIQQVVRGDSAAYFCASSPVQRSYEQYFGPGTRLTVT.

J is TRBJ2-5 and V is TRBV5-4; the D is unclear. V was pared by 2 bases and J by 5 bases, with 13 bases between. Germline assignment: CDR1 SGHNT and CDR2 YYREEE (reference sequence). The CDR3 consists of 14 residues. The CDR3 DNA is TGTGCCAGCAGCTTCTATTCGGGCCTGGAGACCCAGTACTTC. This encodes CASSFYSGLETQYF.

The chain employs TRBV21-1 and TRBJ2-1; the D segment call TRBD2 is taken from the table without a DNA check. TRBV21-1 is recorded as a pseudogene. The CDR3 has 20 amino acids. This CDR3 reads CASSKWCFGLAGFYLDEQFF. The CDR3 DNA reads TGTGCCAGCAGCAAATGGTGCTTTGGACTAGCGGGATTCTATCTCGATGAGCAGTTCTTC.

The chain is built from TRBV10-3 and TRBJ2-7, with D possibly being TRBD1 (6 bases). Trimming took off 0 bases at V and 3 bases at J, with 6 bases between the two ends. The CDR3 covers 13 residues. Germline loops: CDR1 ENHRY, CDR2 SYGVKD. CDR3 nucleotide sequence: TGTGCCATCAGTGAGTCAGGGGGCTACGAGCAGTACTTC. Its protein is CAISESGGYEQYF.

V and J are TRBV6-5 and TRBJ2-1, with a tentative D call TRBD2 (7 bases). The V end lost 4 bases, the J end lost 3 bases, and 10 bases lay between the germline ends. The CDR3 runs 14 residues. Germline V CDR1 and CDR2: MNHEY, SVGAGI. CDR3 region: CASSWGGHYNEQFF. The CDR3 DNA reads as TGTGCCAGCAGTTGGGGGGGCCACTACAATGAGCAGTTCTTC.

The chain carries TRBV5-8 and TRBJ1-5; no definite D call. The CDR3 spans 10 residues. CDR1 is SGHTS and CDR2 is YDEGEE in the germline V gene. Trimming left V 3 bases short and J 10 bases short, with 5 bases between. The CDR3: CASSWKPQHF. CDR3 DNA: TGTGCCAGCAGCTGGAAACCCCAGCATTTT.

This clone was detected a few times. V usage is TRBV18 and J usage is TRBJ2-3, with no clear D. Germline V lookup: CDR1 KGHSH, CDR2 LQKENI. Trimming pared 3 bases from V and 2 bases from J, leaving 0 bases between. The CDR3 sequence is 11 residues long. The CDR3 sequence is CASSPTDTQYF. The CDR3, as DNA: TGTGCCAGCTCACCCACAGATACGCAGTATTTT.

This chain links TRBV4-3 with TRBJ2-2; D assignment may be TRBD1 or TRBD2 (5 bases each). CDR3 length: 16 residues. V gave up 0 bases and J gave up 2 bases, with 10 bases separating them. Germline loops: CDR1 LGHNA, CDR2 YSLEER. CDR3: CASSQDRGGNTGELFF. In nucleotides, the CDR3 is TGCGCCAGCAGCCAAGATCGGGGCGGAAACACCGGGGAGCTGTTTTTT.

The rearrangement uses TRBV10-3 and TRBJ2-5; tentative D call: TRBD1 (6 bases). The CDR3 is 13 residues long. The V end was cut by 5 bases, the J end by 2 bases, with 9 bases between. Looked up from germline, CDR1 is ENHRY and CDR2 is SYGVKD. CDR3 nucleotide sequence: TGTGCCATCAGTCAGGACAGTCAAGAGACCCAGTACTTC. Protein: CAISQDSQETQYF.

V is TRBV7-2 and J is TRBJ1-5; no clear D gene. The CDR3 is made up of 15 amino acids. V was trimmed by 2 bases and J by 2 bases, leaving 10 bases between them. Germline V gene lookup returns CDR1 SGHTA and CDR2 FQGNSA. CDR3 loop: CASSLLGFGNQPQHF. In DNA, the CDR3 is TGTGCCAGCAGCTTATTAGGGTTTGGCAATCAGCCCCAGCATTTT. Using reference TRBV7-2 and TRBJ1-5 for the parts outside the CDR3, the full variable domain is GAGVSQSPSNKVTEKGKDVELRCDPISGHTALYWYRQSLGQGLEFLIYFQGNSAPDKSGLPSDRFSAERTGGSVSTLTIQRTQQEDSAVYLCASSLLGFGNQPQHFGDGTRLSIL.

The chain couples TRBV6-5 to TRBJ1-2; no clear D gene. V was shortened by 5 bases and J by 8 bases, with 9 bases between the two germline ends. This CDR3 has 11 residues. The germline CDR1 and CDR2 sequences are MNHEY and SVGAGI. The CDR3 sequence is CASSRLYGYTF. The CDR3 DNA follows: TGTGCCAGCAGTCGTTTGTACGGCTACACCTTC.

J is TRBJ2-3 and V is TRBV9; D may be TRBD2 (6 bases). Germline values: CDR1 SGDLS, CDR2 YYNGEE. Trimming pared 0 bases from V and 3 bases from J, leaving 14 bases between. This CDR3 has 16 residues. CDR3 DNA: TGTGCCAGCAGCGTAGCTTCAGGGACTGCAACAGATACGCAGTATTTT. It encodes CASSVASGTATDTQYF. Variable domain in full (rest from reference TRBV9 and TRBJ2-3): DSGVTQTPKHLITATGQRVTLRCSPRSGDLSVYWYQQSLDQGLQFLIQYYNGEERAKGNILERFSAQQFPDLHSELNLSSLELGDSALYFCASSVASGTATDTQYFGPGTRLTVL.

The chain employs TRBV2 and TRBJ1-4, with 8 bases fitting TRBD1. Unmatched junction bases numbered 6, after V lost 2 bases and J lost 7 bases. This CDR3 is 15 amino acids long. Germline V gene lookup returns CDR1 SNHLY and CDR2 FYNNEI. The CDR3 sequence: CASSEKGDRPEKLFF. CDR3 coding DNA: TGTGCCAGCAGTGAAAAGGGGGACAGGCCTGAAAAACTGTTTTTT. Based on the CDR3 plus reference TRBV2 and TRBJ1-4, the full variable domain is EPEVTQTPSHQVTQMGQEVILRCVPISNHLYFYWYRQILGQKVEFLVSFYNNEISEKSEIFDDQFSVERPDGSNFTLKIRSTKLEDSAMYFCASSEKGDRPEKLFFGSGTQLSVL.

This clone is a singleton in its sample. The chain employs TRBV6-1 and TRBJ2-3, with D perhaps TRBD2 (5 bases). V lost 4 bases, J lost 2 bases, and 13 bases lay in between. This CDR3 comprises 15 residues. Per the germline V gene, CDR1 is MNHNS and CDR2 is SASEGT. The DNA for the CDR3 is TGTGCCAGCAGTGTCCTCGGGGTTGTCACAGATACGCAGTATTTT. Protein sequence: CASSVLGVVTDTQYF.

The gene calls are TRBV29-1 and TRBJ1-1; 7 nucleotides match TRBD1. After removal of 7 bases from V and 3 bases from J, the junction contained 11 bases not matched to a gene. Germline V gene lookup returns CDR1 SQVTM and CDR2 ANQGSEA. This CDR3 is 14 amino acids long. The CDR3 protein is CSARRGERDTEAFF. As DNA, the CDR3 is TGCAGCGCCCGCAGGGGGGAAAGGGACACTGAAGCTTTCTTT.

V and J are TRBV21-1 and TRBJ1-4; the table's D call, TRBD1, has no DNA check behind it. TRBV21-1 is a pseudogene locus. The CDR3 runs 18 residues. For the CDR3, the DNA is TGTGCCAGCAGCAAATTCCAAAAACAGGTCCCAACTAATGAAAAACTGTTTTTT. Translation: CASSKFQKQVPTNEKLFF.

The rearrangement joins TRBV4-3 to TRBJ1-3; D perhaps matches TRBD1 (5 bases). The germline V and J ends were trimmed by 0 bases and 0 bases, with 9 bases remaining between them. The CDR3 extends over 16 amino acids. CDR1 and CDR2 from the germline V gene are LGHNA and YSLEER. The CDR3 region has the DNA TGCGCCAGCAGCCAAGAGGGGCGGGACTCTGGAAACACCATATATTTT. This gives the protein CASSQEGRDSGNTIYF.

The gene calls are TRBV5-6 and TRBJ1-2; 7 bases map to TRBD1. Germline V lookup: CDR1 SGHDT, CDR2 YYEEEE. Trimming at V came to 4 bases and at J to 4 bases, leaving 7 bases not matched to a gene. The length of the CDR3 is 14 residues. The CDR3 loop is CASSPGTAAYGYTF. The CDR3, as DNA: TGTGCCAGCAGCCCCGGGACAGCTGCCTATGGCTACACCTTC.

The V and J genes are TRBV5-1 and TRBJ1-1; D gene uncertain. V was trimmed by 0 bases and J by 5 bases, leaving 8 bases between them. Germline V gene sequence: CDR1 SGHRS, CDR2 YFSETQ. The CDR3 is 13 amino acids. CDR3 DNA sequence: TGCGCCAGCAGCTTGGTAGAAAGGACTGAAGCTTTCTTT. The encoded protein is CASSLVERTEAFF.

This chain joins TRBV19 and TRBJ2-3; 8 nucleotides agree with TRBD2. V shed 4 bases, J shed 3 bases, and the junction held 6 bases outside the gene matches. This CDR3 is 15 amino acids long. Germline CDR1 and CDR2: LNHDA and SQIVND (reference sequence). CDR3 bases: TGTGCCAGTAGTACCTCCGGGACTAGGACAGATACGCAGTATTTT. This encodes CASSTSGTRTDTQYF.

CDR3 coding DNA: TGTGCCAGCAGTTCCAGACAGGAAGACACTGAAGCTTTCTTT. This translates into CASSSRQEDTEAFF. The rearrangement joins TRBV27 to TRBJ1-1; D may be TRBD1 (6 bases). Germline loops: CDR1 MNHEY, CDR2 SMNVEV (reference sequence). The CDR3 is 14 residues long. V was trimmed by 4 bases and J by 3 bases, leaving 12 bases between them.

The chain couples TRBV18 to TRBJ2-5; 10 bases map to TRBD2. The germline V gene has CDR1 KGHSH and CDR2 LQKENI. The CDR3 sequence is 15 residues long. V gave up 1 base and J gave up 3 bases; unmatched junction bases: 2. The CDR3 here is CASSPLAGGKETQYF. In nucleotides, the CDR3 is TGTGCCAGCTCACCACTAGCGGGGGGCAAAGAGACCCAGTACTTC.